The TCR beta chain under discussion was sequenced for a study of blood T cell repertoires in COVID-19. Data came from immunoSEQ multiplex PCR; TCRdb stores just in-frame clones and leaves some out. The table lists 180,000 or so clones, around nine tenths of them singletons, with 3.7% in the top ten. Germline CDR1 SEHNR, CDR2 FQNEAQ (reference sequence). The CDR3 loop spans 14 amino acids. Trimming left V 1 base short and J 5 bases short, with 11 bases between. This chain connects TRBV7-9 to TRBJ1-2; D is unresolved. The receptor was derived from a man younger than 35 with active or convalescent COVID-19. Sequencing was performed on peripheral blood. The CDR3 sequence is CASSLGARNYGYTF. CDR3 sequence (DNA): TGTGCCAGCAGCTTAGGAGCCCGAAATTATGGCTACACCTTC.